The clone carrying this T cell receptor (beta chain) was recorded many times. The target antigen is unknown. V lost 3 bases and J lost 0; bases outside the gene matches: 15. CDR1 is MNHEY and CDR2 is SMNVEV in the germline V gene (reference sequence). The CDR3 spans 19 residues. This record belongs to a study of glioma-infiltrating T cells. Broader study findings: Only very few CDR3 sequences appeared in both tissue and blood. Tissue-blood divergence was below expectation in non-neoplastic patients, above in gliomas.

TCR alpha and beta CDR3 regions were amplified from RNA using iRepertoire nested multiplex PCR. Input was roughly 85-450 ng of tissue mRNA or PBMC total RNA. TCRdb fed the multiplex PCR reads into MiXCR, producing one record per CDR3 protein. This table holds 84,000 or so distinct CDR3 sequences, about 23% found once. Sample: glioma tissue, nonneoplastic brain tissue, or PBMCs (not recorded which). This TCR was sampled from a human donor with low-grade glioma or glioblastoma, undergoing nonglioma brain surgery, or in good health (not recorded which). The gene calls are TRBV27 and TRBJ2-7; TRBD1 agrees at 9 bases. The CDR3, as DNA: TGTGCCAGCAGTTTTCGGGGGACAGGGAGAGTGGCACTCTCCTACGAGCAGTACTTC. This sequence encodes CASSFRGTGRVALSYEQYF.